These T cell receptor beta chains were read from a single sample in a study of Graves' ophthalmopathy and Graves' hyperthyroidism. From the multiplex PCR reads, TCRdb called clonotypes with MiXCR, one entry per CDR3 protein. The profile shows roughly 160,000 distinct CDR3 sequences, just under 40% of them singletons. Sequencing was done on a sample of peripheral blood. All receptors derive from a man aged 25 to 40 with Graves' ophthalmopathy. Each CDR3 is given with its conserved first and last residue. Each record gives: J gene, V gene, CDR3 protein.

j_call: TRBJ1-1; v_call: TRBV7-9; cdr3_aa: CASSLDTGLTEAFF
j_call: TRBJ2-7; v_call: TRBV27; cdr3_aa: CASSFAGIDNEQYF
j_call: TRBJ2-7; v_call: TRBV7-2; cdr3_aa: CASSRTGVRYEQYF
j_call: TRBJ2-4; v_call: TRBV28; cdr3_aa: CASSLMKLAGLAKNIQYF
j_call: TRBJ2-7; v_call: TRBV6-5; cdr3_aa: CASSSTLLQVAEQYF
j_call: TRBJ1-2; v_call: TRBV28; cdr3_aa: CASSLMVKNYGYTF
j_call: TRBJ1-5; v_call: TRBV30; cdr3_aa: CAWSVSKELPQHF
j_call: TRBJ2-7; v_call: TRBV28; cdr3_aa: CASRRGSSYEQYF
j_call: TRBJ2-4; v_call: TRBV30; cdr3_aa: CAWSVEAGGNIQYF
j_call: TRBJ1-1; v_call: TRBV7-3; cdr3_aa: CASSSQENTEAFF
j_call: TRBJ1-1; v_call: TRBV11-2; cdr3_aa: CASSILPGQVGTEAFF
j_call: TRBJ1-5; v_call: TRBV20-1; cdr3_aa: CSARGRSESNQPQHF
j_call: TRBJ2-5; v_call: TRBV11-2; cdr3_aa: CASSPGWAVHQETQYF
j_call: TRBJ1-2; v_call: TRBV12-3/TRBV12-4; cdr3_aa: CASSLRQGAYGYTF
j_call: TRBJ2-7; v_call: TRBV6-1; cdr3_aa: CASSESAGGQYEQYF
j_call: TRBJ1-2; v_call: TRBV12-3/TRBV12-4; cdr3_aa: CASSQGQNYGYTF
j_call: TRBJ2-5; v_call: TRBV2; cdr3_aa: CARRTGGETQYF
j_call: TRBJ2-2; v_call: TRBV6-1; cdr3_aa: CASSEVVAPSPGELFF
j_call: TRBJ1-2; v_call: TRBV9; cdr3_aa: CASTLPGTGNYGYTF
j_call: TRBJ2-6; v_call: TRBV6-2/TRBV6-3; cdr3_aa: CASSYPNGFSGANVLTF
j_call: TRBJ1-5; v_call: TRBV6-9; cdr3_aa: CASSPSGGAGRNQPQHF
j_call: TRBJ1-1; v_call: TRBV28; cdr3_aa: CASSSLGRGDMDTEAFF
j_call: TRBJ1-5; v_call: TRBV28; cdr3_aa: CASRLGGQFQPQHF
j_call: TRBJ2-5; v_call: TRBV7-3; cdr3_aa: CASSLNRLAGGETQYF
j_call: TRBJ2-2; v_call: TRBV29-1; cdr3_aa: CSVGGHRGNTGELFF
j_call: TRBJ1-6; v_call: TRBV30; cdr3_aa: CAWSTSRASSYNSPLHF
j_call: TRBJ2-7; v_call: TRBV6-1; cdr3_aa: CASSEGRGLGYEQYF
j_call: TRBJ1-1; v_call: TRBV7-9; cdr3_aa: CASSPTGQLNTEAFF
j_call: TRBJ1-5; v_call: TRBV6-2/TRBV6-3; cdr3_aa: CASTPRGGSSIHQPQHF
j_call: TRBJ1-1; v_call: TRBV6-5; cdr3_aa: CASSSLRTPNTEAFF
j_call: TRBJ2-5; v_call: TRBV5-6; cdr3_aa: CASSLNSGQETQYF
j_call: TRBJ1-3; v_call: TRBV12-3/TRBV12-4; cdr3_aa: CASSLGQVGNTIYF
j_call: TRBJ1-2; v_call: TRBV18; cdr3_aa: CASSPGTGANHGYTF
j_call: TRBJ2-7; v_call: TRBV4-3; cdr3_aa: CASSQDRGQLSYEQYF
j_call: TRBJ2-7; v_call: TRBV7-9; cdr3_aa: CASSLPPRYEQYF
j_call: TRBJ2-7; v_call: TRBV6-1; cdr3_aa: CASNRLAGLEQYF
j_call: TRBJ2-7; v_call: TRBV12-3/TRBV12-4; cdr3_aa: CASSWGTSYEQYF
j_call: TRBJ2-5; v_call: TRBV12-3/TRBV12-4; cdr3_aa: CASSVTSEETQYF
j_call: TRBJ2-7; v_call: TRBV28; cdr3_aa: CASSLRGGVEEYF
j_call: TRBJ1-1; v_call: TRBV29-1; cdr3_aa: CSVQGTLNTEAFF
j_call: TRBJ1-2; v_call: TRBV20-1; cdr3_aa: CSASLAFGYGYTF
j_call: TRBJ2-4; v_call: TRBV12-3/TRBV12-4; cdr3_aa: CASSLPDRPIQYF
j_call: TRBJ2-3; v_call: TRBV7-8; cdr3_aa: CASRNGTRQYTDTQYF
j_call: TRBJ2-6; v_call: TRBV4-1; cdr3_aa: CASSQDRIRRGTNVLTF
j_call: TRBJ2-5; v_call: TRBV4-3; cdr3_aa: CASSFRTGLQETQYF
j_call: TRBJ1-1; v_call: TRBV19; cdr3_aa: CASSPSSGAPAFF
j_call: TRBJ2-7; v_call: TRBV12-3/TRBV12-4; cdr3_aa: CASSLADSYEQYF
j_call: TRBJ1-1; v_call: TRBV7-2; cdr3_aa: CASSVAIRVTEAFF
j_call: TRBJ2-7; v_call: TRBV19; cdr3_aa: CASSIGQGAYEQYF
j_call: TRBJ1-2; v_call: TRBV6-5; cdr3_aa: CASSYTGTGGNGYTF
j_call: TRBJ1-2; v_call: TRBV10-3; cdr3_aa: CAISPGQGDGYTF
j_call: TRBJ2-5; v_call: TRBV2; cdr3_aa: CASSETGPQETQYF
j_call: TRBJ2-2; v_call: TRBV6-5; cdr3_aa: CASSYRRTSGYTGELFF
j_call: TRBJ1-2; v_call: TRBV29-1; cdr3_aa: CSVGRNYGYTF
j_call: TRBJ2-7; v_call: TRBV7-2; cdr3_aa: CASSLHNSYEQYF
j_call: TRBJ2-7; v_call: TRBV6-2/TRBV6-3; cdr3_aa: CACSYSTVLSYEQYF
j_call: TRBJ2-7; v_call: TRBV30; cdr3_aa: CAWSVDGDYEQYF
j_call: TRBJ2-2; v_call: TRBV28; cdr3_aa: CASRERGRELFF
j_call: TRBJ2-7; v_call: TRBV12-3/TRBV12-4; cdr3_aa: CASSLQQGYEQYF